The following is a TCR beta chain sequence with its context. The ends lost 8 bases at V and 6 bases at J; junction bases unmatched: 14. The CDR3 consists of 15 residues. Germline CDR1 is MDHEN and CDR2 is SYDVKM. Under the authors' procedure: Counts of nucleated cells, estimated from reference gene primer amplification, were obtained. Using immunoSEQ multiplex PCR, the repertoire was profiled, and TCRdb retains in-frame clones only, with some absent. Clone size and the V and J calls come from that table; the DNA yielded D and trimming. The table shows approximately 220,000 clones, with approximately 86% occurring only once. This entry comes from a study of blood T cell repertoires in COVID-19. Study at large: Sites across the United States, Italy and Spain contributed samples from acute and convalescent COVID-19. T cells, B-cell-depleted T cells, or PBMCs provided the cDNA or gDNA that served as material.

The sample consisted of peripheral blood. This receptor was obtained from a man in his sixties with acute or convalescent COVID-19. The gene calls are TRBV28 and TRBJ2-3; TRBD1 aligns across 7 bases. The CDR3 sequence is CASSKVRGLGDTQYF. The CDR3, as DNA: TGTGCCAGCTCAAAAGTTAGGGGGCTTGGTGATACGCAGTATTTT.